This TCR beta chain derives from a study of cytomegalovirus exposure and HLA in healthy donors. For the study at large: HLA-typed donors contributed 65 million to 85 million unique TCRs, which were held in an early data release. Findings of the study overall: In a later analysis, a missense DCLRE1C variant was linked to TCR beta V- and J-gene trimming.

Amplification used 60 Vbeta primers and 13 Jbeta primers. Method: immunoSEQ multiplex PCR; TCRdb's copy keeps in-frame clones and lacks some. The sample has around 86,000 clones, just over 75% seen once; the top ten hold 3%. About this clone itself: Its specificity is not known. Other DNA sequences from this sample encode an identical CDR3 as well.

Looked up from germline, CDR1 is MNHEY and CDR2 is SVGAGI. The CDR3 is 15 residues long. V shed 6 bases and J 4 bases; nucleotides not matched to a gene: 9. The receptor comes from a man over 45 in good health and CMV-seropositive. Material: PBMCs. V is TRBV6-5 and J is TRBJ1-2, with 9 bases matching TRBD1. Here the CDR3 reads CASRSSTGGFYGYTF. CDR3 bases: TGTGCCAGCAGGTCCTCCACAGGGGGCTTCTATGGCTACACCTTC.